These 8 T cell receptor beta chains were all obtained from the same sample, sequenced in a study of blood T cell repertoires in COVID-19. Clones were read by immunoSEQ multiplex PCR, and TCRdb kept only the in-frame ones, dropping some. Of under 200,000 clones detected, roughly nine tenths appear once; the ten largest clones hold 0.7% to 0.8%. The source material was peripheral blood. All receptors derive from a woman in her 70s with acute or convalescent COVID-19.

The genes are TRBV21-1 and TRBJ1-6; the table gives TRBD1 as D, unverified against the DNA. TRBV21-1 is shown as a pseudogene. The CDR3 covers 13 residues. CDR3 sequence reads: CAGHRDGNSPLHF. The CDR3 DNA reads as TGTGCCGGCCACAGGGACGGTAATTCACCCCTCCACTTT.

The J gene is TRBJ1-1, the V gene TRBV12-3 or TRBV12-4, with TRBD1 as a possible D gene (5 bases). V was clipped by 6 bases and J by 11 bases, with 19 bases between them. This CDR3 is 13 amino acids long. DNA of the CDR3: TGTGCCAGCAGCGCGCGGACCTCGTCAGGGGCTTTCTTT. It specifies CASSARTSSGAFF.

This chain joins TRBV7-2 and TRBJ2-7; 10 nucleotides line up with TRBD1. Looked up from germline, CDR1 is SGHTA and CDR2 is FQGNSA. The CDR3 runs 16 residues. J was trimmed by 5 bases and V by 5 bases; bases with no gene match: 12. CDR3 DNA sequence: TGTGCCAGCAGCCCCCGACCGGGACAGGGGATCCACGAGCAGTACTTC. Translating gives CASSPRPGQGIHEQYF.

The chain links TRBV29-1 to TRBJ2-7; possibly TRBD2 for D (6 bases). The V gene's germline CDR1 is SQVTM and CDR2 ANQGSEA. The V end lost 0 bases, the J end lost 0 bases, and 9 bases lay between the germline ends. The CDR3 is 14 residues long. This CDR3 reads CSVEDQEGSYEQYF. The CDR3 nucleotides read TGCAGCGTTGAAGACCAGGAGGGCTCCTACGAGCAGTACTTC.

The rearrangement links TRBV5-1 to TRBJ1-2; the D gene is possibly TRBD1 (5 bases). The CDR3 runs to 15 residues. Trimming stripped 4 bases from V and 7 bases from J, with 20 bases between. CDR1 and CDR2 from the germline V gene are SGHRS and YFSETQ. The CDR3 bases are TGCGCCAGCAGCCTCCCCCCGGGGGATGGAGGTGGCTACACCTTC. It codes for CASSLPPGDGGGYTF.

This clone was observed a single time. The chain carries TRBV5-1 and TRBJ2-1; the match to TRBD2 covers 12 bases. Germline trimming cut 4 bases from V and 10 bases from J; bases unmatched to any gene: 9. The CDR3 is 15 amino acids. Germline V gives CDR1 SGHRS, CDR2 YFSETQ. CDR3 nucleotide sequence: TGCGCCAGCAGCCCCAGGACTAGCGGGACGCGAGAGCAGTTCTTC. Its protein is CASSPRTSGTREQFF. The full variable domain, its missing parts supplied by reference TRBV5-1 and TRBJ2-1, is KAGVTQTPRYLIKTRGQQVTLSCSPISGHRSVSWYQQTPGQGLQFLFEYFSETQRNKGNFPGRFSGRQFSNSRSEMNVSTLELGDSALYLCASSPRTSGTREQFFGPGTRLTVL.

The CDR3 region is CATLKASGTEAFF. CDR3 DNA sequence: TGTGCCACCCTGAAAGCCTCGGGGACTGAAGCTTTCTTT. The rearrangement links TRBV19 to TRBJ1-1; D not certain. Trimming pared 10 bases from V and 5 bases from J, leaving 17 bases between. CDR1 is LNHDA and CDR2 is SQIVND in the germline V gene (reference sequence). The CDR3 consists of 13 residues.

The chain links TRBV5-6 to TRBJ1-2; D perhaps matches TRBD1 (6 bases). Germline V CDR1 and CDR2: SGHDT, YYEEEE. The CDR3 contains 13 residues. Trimming removed 5 bases from V and 3 bases from J, with 11 bases in between. The CDR3: CASRYGTYYGYTF. As DNA, the CDR3 is TGTGCCAGCAGGTATGGGACATACTATGGCTACACCTTC.